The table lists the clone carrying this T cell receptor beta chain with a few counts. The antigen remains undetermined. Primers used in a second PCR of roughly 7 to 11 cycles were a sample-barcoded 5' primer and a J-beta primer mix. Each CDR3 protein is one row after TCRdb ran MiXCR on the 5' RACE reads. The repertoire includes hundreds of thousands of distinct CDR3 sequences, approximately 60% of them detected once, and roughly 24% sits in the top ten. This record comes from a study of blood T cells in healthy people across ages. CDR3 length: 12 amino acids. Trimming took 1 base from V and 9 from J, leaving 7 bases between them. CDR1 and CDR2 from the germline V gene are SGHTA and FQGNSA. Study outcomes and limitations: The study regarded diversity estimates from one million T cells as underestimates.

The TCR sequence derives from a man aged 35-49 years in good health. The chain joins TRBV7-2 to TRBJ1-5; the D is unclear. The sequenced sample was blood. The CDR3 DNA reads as TGTGCCAGCAGCTTAGTAACGGGGCCCCAGCATTTT. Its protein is CASSLVTGPQHF. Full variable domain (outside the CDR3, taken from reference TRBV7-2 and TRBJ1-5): GAGVSQSPSNKVTEKGKDVELRCDPISGHTALYWYRQSLGQGLEFLIYFQGNSAPDKSGLPSDRFSAERTGGSVSTLTIQRTQQEDSAVYLCASSLVTGPQHFGDGTRLSIL.